This T cell receptor beta chain was observed in a study of shared clonotypes between healthy human individuals. Notes on the study in general: Between a handful of donors, naive CD4 clonotypes were shared at a level of approximately 5%. Lower generation probabilities were found for non-shared clonotypes than for those shared by all four donors.

V was shortened by 2 bases and J by 3 bases, with 13 bases between the two germline ends. This CDR3 contains 16 residues. Germline CDR1 LNHNV, CDR2 YYDKDF (reference sequence). Several immunoSEQ plates held equal portions of the genomic DNA taken from each subset. Study processing details: ImmunoSEQ sequences covered only the junction and lacked quality scores; filtering therefore differed. The table came from immunoSEQ multiplex PCR; TCRdb's copy has only in-frame clones and leaves some out. For V, J and clone size, that table is used; D and trimming come from the DNA. In the table there are over 2 million clones, around 96% of which are singletons. The naive CD8 population came from CD45RO-negative cells selected for CCR7, without terminally differentiated effector memory CD45RA+ cells. A remark on this clone: What it recognizes is unknown.

The sample comprised naive CD8+ T cells sorted from blood. The chain combines TRBV15 with TRBJ2-2; TRBD2 is a possible D gene (5 bases). The sequence was obtained from a man aged 18 to 30 in good health. The CDR3 nucleotides read TGTGCCACCAGCAGATCTAGTAGCGTGGACACCGGGGAGCTGTTTTTT. As protein: CATSRSSSVDTGELFF.